The 20 T cell receptor beta chains given below trace back to one sample, sequenced in a study of cytomegalovirus exposure and HLA in healthy donors (dated by TCRdb to about 2017). To prepare the library, the immunoSEQ multiplex PCR assay was applied. The multiplex PCR relied on a mix of 60 forward primers for TCR Vbeta segments and 13 reverse primers for TCR Jbeta segments. The source is immuneACCESS, and TCRdb retained only in-frame sequences with V and J called. Part of the clones is not carried over; for the studies checked, unresolved V genes explain less than half of this, and the remainder is unexplained. The sample includes 95,000 to 100,000 clones, with 65% to 80% observed a single time. Under 11% of the sample lies in the top ten. The specimen sequenced was PBMCs. The source of these receptors is a man aged 45-60 years in good health and CMV-seronegative.

This clone came up a few times. V usage is TRBV14 and J usage is TRBJ1-4; D unclear. V was trimmed by 3 bases and J by 0 bases, leaving 11 bases between them. The CDR3 length is 16 residues. CDR1 SGHDN and CDR2 FVKESK come from the germline V gene. The CDR3 DNA is TGTGCCAGCAGCCATAAACAGATTGCAACTAATGAAAAACTGTTTTTT. It encodes CASSHKQIATNEKLFF.

The gene calls are TRBV7-2 and TRBJ2-6; D call uncertain. Germline V CDR1 and CDR2: SGHTA, FQGNSA. V was clipped by 1 base and J by 3 bases, with 4 bases between them. This CDR3 is built from 14 residues. CDR3 in DNA: TGTGCCAGCAGCTTAGTTCTTGGGGCCAACGTCCTGACTTTC. It codes for CASSLVLGANVLTF. Based on the CDR3 plus reference TRBV7-2 and TRBJ2-6, the full variable domain is GAGVSQSPSNKVTEKGKDVELRCDPISGHTALYWYRQSLGQGLEFLIYFQGNSAPDKSGLPSDRFSAERTGGSVSTLTIQRTQQEDSAVYLCASSLVLGANVLTFGAGSRLTVL.

The V and J genes are TRBV7-6 and TRBJ2-5; 8 bases map to TRBD2. This CDR3 is 16 amino acids long. Germline V gene data show CDR1 as SGHVS and CDR2 as FNYEAQ. V trimming: 5 bases; J trimming: 5 bases; junction bases outside the gene matches: 13. CDR3 nucleotide sequence: TGTGCCAGCAGCCTGCGCGGGACTAGTCGCGAGGAGACCCAGTACTTC. Its translation is CASSLRGTSREETQYF.

The chain is built from TRBV25-1 and TRBJ1-6; D might be TRBD1 (5 bases). V was shortened by 1 base and J by 9 bases, with 13 bases between the two germline ends. The CDR3 loop spans 15 amino acids. CDR1 and CDR2 from the germline V gene are MGHDK and SYGVNS. The CDR3 region is CASSEWVGATSPLHF. The CDR3 DNA follows: TGTGCCAGCAGTGAATGGGTAGGGGCCACTTCACCCCTCCACTTT.

The rearrangement joins TRBV5-1 to TRBJ2-2, with 9 bases identical to TRBD2. After removal of 2 bases from V and 6 bases from J, the junction contained 14 bases not matched to a gene. Per germline, CDR1 SGHRS and CDR2 YFSETQ. This CDR3 spans 18 amino acids. The CDR3 DNA reads as TGCGCCAGCAGCTTCGGGCTAGCGGGGCTTTTTGGGCCCGGGGAGCTGTTTTTT. Its protein is CASSFGLAGLFGPGELFF.

The rearrangement links TRBV9 to TRBJ2-2; TRBD2 matches at 8 bases. There are 14 residues in the CDR3. CDR1 is SGDLS and CDR2 is YYNGEE in the germline V gene. Trimming removed 0 bases from V and 7 bases from J; junction bases left unmatched: 2. In DNA form, the CDR3 reads TGTGCCAGCAGCGTAGTAACTAGCGGCGGGGAGCTGTTTTTT. This gives the protein CASSVVTSGGELFF.

V gene TRBV18 combines with J gene TRBJ1-6, with 9 nucleotides matching TRBD1. The junction had 3 bases not matched to a gene; V was cut back by 3 bases and J by 9 bases. The CDR3 extends over 14 amino acids. Germline V CDR1 and CDR2: KGHSH, LQKENI. The CDR3 loop reads CASSPGQGPSPLHF. CDR3 nucleotides: TGTGCCAGCTCACCGGGACAGGGTCCTTCACCCCTCCACTTT.

The rearrangement links TRBV7-2 to TRBJ1-1; TRBD1 aligns across 10 bases. Germline V lookup: CDR1 SGHTA, CDR2 FQGNSA. J lost 7 bases, V lost 3 bases, and 5 bases had no gene match. The CDR3 spans 14 residues. The CDR3 nucleotides are TGTGCCAGCAGCTTGGGACAGGGGAGGATTGAAGCTTTCTTT. This gives the protein CASSLGQGRIEAFF.

The chain carries TRBV19 and TRBJ1-5; possibly TRBD1 for D (6 bases). Germline V gives CDR1 LNHDA, CDR2 SQIVND (reference sequence). V dropped 2 bases and J dropped 0 bases, with 8 bases sitting between them. CDR3 size: 15 residues. In nucleotides, the CDR3 is TGTGCCAGTAGTATAAACAGGGTTAGCAATCAGCCCCAGCATTTT. Amino acids: CASSINRVSNQPQHF.

This clone was observed a few times. V and J are TRBV30 and TRBJ2-7; the D gene is possibly TRBD1 (6 bases). The CDR3 contains 13 residues. Trimming left V 1 base short and J 3 bases short, with 10 bases between. CDR1 is GTSNPN, CDR2 SVGIG, per germline (reference sequence). The CDR3 spells CAWSAGQNYEQYF. CDR3 coding DNA: TGTGCCTGGAGTGCCGGACAGAACTACGAGCAGTACTTC.

J is TRBJ2-7 and V is TRBV30; 10 bases are a match to TRBD1. The germline CDR1 and CDR2 sequences are GTSNPN and SVGIG (reference sequence). V was pared by 3 bases and J by 3 bases, with 2 bases of the junction left unmatched. The CDR3 runs to 13 residues. CDR3 DNA sequence: TGTGCCTGGAGCAGGACAGGGGGCTACGAGCAGTACTTC. Its translation is CAWSRTGGYEQYF.

The CDR3 coding sequence is TGTGCCAGCAGTAGGGAGGGCAGCAAGACCCAGTACTTC. It is translated as CASSREGSKTQYF. The J gene is TRBJ2-5, the V gene TRBV25-1, with 7 bases fitting TRBD2. Germline lookup yields CDR1 MGHDK and CDR2 SYGVNS. The V gene end was trimmed by 5 bases and the J gene end by 6 bases; junction bases not matched to a gene: 6. This CDR3 is built from 13 residues.

This clone has more than one count but fewer than ten. The rearrangement uses TRBV7-6 and TRBJ2-7; possibly TRBD2 for D (6 bases). Trimming cost V 2 bases and J 6 bases, with 8 bases left between them. The CDR3 spans 12 residues. Germline V gene data show CDR1 as SGHVS and CDR2 as FNYEAQ. For the CDR3, the DNA is TGTGCCAGCAGCTTAAAGGAGGGCGAGCAGTACTTC. The encoded protein is CASSLKEGEQYF.

This clone showed up just once. The chain joins TRBV29-1 to TRBJ2-1, with 7 nucleotides matching TRBD2. This CDR3 has 12 amino acids. Germline values: CDR1 SQVTM, CDR2 ANQGSEA. The trim removed 4 bases at V and 7 bases at J, leaving 4 bases unmatched. The CDR3 is CSVAWGGNEQFF. As DNA, the CDR3 is TGCAGCGTTGCTTGGGGGGGTAATGAGCAGTTCTTC.

The chain uses TRBV6-6 and TRBJ1-1; TRBD1 is a possible D gene (5 bases). The length of the CDR3 is 15 residues. CDR1 and CDR2 (germline): MNHNY, SVGAGI (reference sequence). V was shortened by 4 bases and J by 4 bases, with 16 bases between the two germline ends. The CDR3 coding sequence is TGTGCCAGCAGTTCATCAATCGGGGGACCCACTGAAGCTTTCTTT. Translating it yields CASSSSIGGPTEAFF.

Only one count was recorded for this clone. This rearrangement joins TRBV2 to TRBJ1-1; D not certain. Trimming pared 4 bases from V and 0 bases from J, leaving 9 bases between. CDR3 length: 14 amino acids. CDR1 and CDR2 from the germline V gene are SNHLY and FYNNEI. The CDR3 DNA reads as TGTGCCAGCAGTGGGAGGGCGATGAACACTGAAGCTTTCTTT. Translation gives CASSGRAMNTEAFF. The entire variable domain, with the rest obtained from reference TRBV2 and TRBJ1-1, is as follows: EPEVTQTPSHQVTQMGQEVILRCVPISNHLYFYWYRQILGQKVEFLVSFYNNEISEKSEIFDDQFSVERPDGSNFTLKIRSTKLEDSAMYFCASSGRAMNTEAFFGQGTRLTVV.

With regard to this clone: Other DNA variants within this sample encode the same CDR3. The chain recombines TRBV7-2 with TRBJ2-7, with 10 nucleotides matching TRBD1. Germline trimming cut 5 bases from V and 0 bases from J; bases unmatched to any gene: 7. CDR1 and CDR2 from the germline V gene are SGHTA and FQGNSA. This CDR3 contains 16 residues. Here the CDR3 reads CASSRGQGDLSYEQYF. The CDR3 DNA sequence: TGTGCCAGCAGCCGAGGACAGGGGGATCTCTCCTACGAGCAGTACTTC.

The table lists this clone with a few counts. The rearrangement uses TRBV4-1 and TRBJ2-2; possible D gene TRBD1, 6 bases. CDR3 size: 16 residues. Germline CDR1 is MGHRA and CDR2 is YSYEKL. V was shortened by 1 base and J by 1 base, with 10 bases between the two germline ends. CDR3: CASSQVAGENTGELFF. CDR3 bases: TGCGCCAGCAGCCAAGTGGCAGGGGAGAACACCGGGGAGCTGTTTTTT.

This clone was seen once. The J gene is TRBJ2-2, the V gene TRBV7-6, with 9 bases fitting TRBD2. V gave up 1 base and J gave up 2 bases; unmatched junction bases: 11. The CDR3 length is 19 residues. Germline CDR1 and CDR2: SGHVS and FNYEAQ. DNA of the CDR3: TGTGCCAGCAGCTTAGGGTCTAGCGGGGACTTAATTAACACCGGGGAGCTGTTTTTT. It codes for CASSLGSSGDLINTGELFF.

The rearrangement uses TRBV27 and TRBJ1-1; D might be TRBD1 (6 bases). Looked up from germline, CDR1 is MNHEY and CDR2 is SMNVEV (reference sequence). Trimming pared 3 bases from V and 3 bases from J, leaving 14 bases between. The CDR3 spans 15 residues. CDR3 loop: CASSLPQGSDTEAFF. The CDR3, as DNA: TGTGCCAGCAGTTTGCCTCAGGGGTCCGACACTGAAGCTTTCTTT.